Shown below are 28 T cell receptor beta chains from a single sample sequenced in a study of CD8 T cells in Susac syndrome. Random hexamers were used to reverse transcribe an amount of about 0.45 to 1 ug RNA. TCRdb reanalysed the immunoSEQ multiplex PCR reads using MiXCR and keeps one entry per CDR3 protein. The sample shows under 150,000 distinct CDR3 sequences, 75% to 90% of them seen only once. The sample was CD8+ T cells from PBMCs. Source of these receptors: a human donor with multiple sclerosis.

In DNA form, the CDR3 reads TGTGCCAGCAGTGAAGTTAACTACAATGAGCAGTTCTTC. It specifies CASSEVNYNEQFF. The rearrangement joins TRBV2 to TRBJ2-1; D not certain. CDR1 and CDR2 from the germline V gene are SNHLY and FYNNEI. The CDR3 runs to 13 residues. Trimming removed 1 base at V and 3 bases at J, with 4 bases between.

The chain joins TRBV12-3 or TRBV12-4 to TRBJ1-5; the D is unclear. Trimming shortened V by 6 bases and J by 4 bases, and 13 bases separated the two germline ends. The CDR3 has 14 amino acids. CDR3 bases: TGTGCCAGCAGCATTACCGGGCCGAATCAGCCCCAGCATTTT. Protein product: CASSITGPNQPQHF.

The CDR3 DNA follows: TGCAGTGCTAAGGGACTAGCGAACTACGAGCAGTACTTC. The encoded protein is CSAKGLANYEQYF. The rearrangement links TRBV20-1 to TRBJ2-7; 10 bases agree with TRBD2. The germline V gene encodes CDR1 DFQATT and CDR2 SNEGSKA (reference sequence). This CDR3 is built from 13 residues. V lost 4 bases and J lost 3; bases outside the gene matches: 3.

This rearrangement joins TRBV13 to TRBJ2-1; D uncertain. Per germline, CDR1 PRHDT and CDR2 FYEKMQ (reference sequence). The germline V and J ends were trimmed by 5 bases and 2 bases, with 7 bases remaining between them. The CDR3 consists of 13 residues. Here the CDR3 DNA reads TGTGCCAGCAGCCCCCGGACCTACAATGAGCAGTTCTTC. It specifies CASSPRTYNEQFF.

The DNA for the CDR3 is TGTGCCAGCAGCCAAGATTTACAGGATTTGGAAAAACTGTTTTTT. The encoded protein is CASSQDLQDLEKLFF. This sequence joins TRBV4-2 and TRBJ1-4, with D perhaps matching TRBD1 (5 bases). Deletions cut 0 bases from V and 8 bases from J, with 13 bases between. This CDR3 comprises 15 residues. In germline, CDR1 is LGHNA, CDR2 YNFKEQ.

The CDR3 coding sequence is TGCGCCAGCAGTCCCTCCGGGGGGGGGAAAACCGGGGAGCTGTTTTTT. This codes for CASSPSGGGKTGELFF. The V gene is TRBV23-1, the J gene TRBJ2-2, with TRBD2 matching over 8 bases. Being an ORF, TRBV23-1 has a function that is uncertain. CDR3 length: 16 amino acids. J was trimmed by 5 bases and V by 4 bases; bases with no gene match: 9.

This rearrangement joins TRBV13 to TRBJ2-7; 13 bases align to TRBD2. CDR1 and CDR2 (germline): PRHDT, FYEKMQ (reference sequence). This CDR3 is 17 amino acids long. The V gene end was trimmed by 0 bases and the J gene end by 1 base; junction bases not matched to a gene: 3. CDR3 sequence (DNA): TGTGCCAGCAGCTTAGGAGAGACTAGCGGGGGGTCCTACGAGCAGTACTTC. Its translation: CASSLGETSGGSYEQYF.

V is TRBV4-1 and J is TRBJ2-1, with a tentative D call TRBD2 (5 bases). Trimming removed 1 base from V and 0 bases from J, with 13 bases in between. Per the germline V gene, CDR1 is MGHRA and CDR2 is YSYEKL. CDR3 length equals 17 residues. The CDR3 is CASSQGRAASSYNEQFF. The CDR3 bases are TGCGCCAGCAGCCAAGGGCGGGCGGCGAGCTCCTACAATGAGCAGTTCTTC.

In nucleotides, the CDR3 is TGCAGCGTTGTGTACGGGGTGGACTATGGCTACACCTTC. Protein: CSVVYGVDYGYTF. The chain has TRBV29-1 and TRBJ1-2; D gene ambiguous. The CDR3 extends over 13 amino acids. The V gene lost 4 bases and the J gene lost 3 bases, with 12 bases spanning the gap. Germline V lookup: CDR1 SQVTM, CDR2 ANQGSEA.

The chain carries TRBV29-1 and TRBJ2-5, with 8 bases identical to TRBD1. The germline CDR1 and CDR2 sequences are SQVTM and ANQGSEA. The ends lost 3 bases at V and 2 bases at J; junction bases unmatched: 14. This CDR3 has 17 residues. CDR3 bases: TGCAGCGTTGACTCAGGAAGTGCGGACAGGGAACAAGAGACCCAGTACTTC. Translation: CSVDSGSADREQETQYF.

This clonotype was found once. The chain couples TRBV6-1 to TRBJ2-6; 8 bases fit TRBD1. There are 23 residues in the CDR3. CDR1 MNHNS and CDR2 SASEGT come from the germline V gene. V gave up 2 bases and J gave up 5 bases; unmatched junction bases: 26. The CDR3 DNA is TGTGCCAGCAGTGAACCGGATTCCCTGGTTCTTCGGGACAGGTTGTTCTGGGCCAACGTCCTGACTTTC. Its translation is CASSEPDSLVLRDRLFWANVLTF.

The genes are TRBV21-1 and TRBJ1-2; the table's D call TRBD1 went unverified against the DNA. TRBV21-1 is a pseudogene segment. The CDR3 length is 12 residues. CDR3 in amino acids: CASSKEEGRGPF. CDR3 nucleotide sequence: TGTGCCAGCAGCAAAGAGGAAGGCAGGGGCCCCTTC.

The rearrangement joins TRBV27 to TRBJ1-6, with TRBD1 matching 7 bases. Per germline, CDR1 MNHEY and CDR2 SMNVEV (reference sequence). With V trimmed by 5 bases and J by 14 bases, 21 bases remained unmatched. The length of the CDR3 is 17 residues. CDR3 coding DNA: TGTGCCAGCAGTCCCCATACGAGACAGGGCCCCAGAAGGGCCCTCCACTTT. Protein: CASSPHTRQGPRRALHF.

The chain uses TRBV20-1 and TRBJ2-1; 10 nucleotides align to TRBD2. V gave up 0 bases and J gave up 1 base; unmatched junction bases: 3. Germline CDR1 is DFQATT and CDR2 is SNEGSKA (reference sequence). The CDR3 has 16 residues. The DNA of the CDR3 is TGCAGTGCTAGAGAACTAGCGGGGAAATCCTACAATGAGCAGTTCTTC. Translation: CSARELAGKSYNEQFF.

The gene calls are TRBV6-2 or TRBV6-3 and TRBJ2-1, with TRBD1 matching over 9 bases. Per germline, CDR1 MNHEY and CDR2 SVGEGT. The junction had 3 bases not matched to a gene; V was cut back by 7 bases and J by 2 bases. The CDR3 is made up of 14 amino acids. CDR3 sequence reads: CASTRTGAYNEQFF. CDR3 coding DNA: TGTGCCAGCACAAGGACAGGGGCCTACAATGAGCAGTTCTTC.

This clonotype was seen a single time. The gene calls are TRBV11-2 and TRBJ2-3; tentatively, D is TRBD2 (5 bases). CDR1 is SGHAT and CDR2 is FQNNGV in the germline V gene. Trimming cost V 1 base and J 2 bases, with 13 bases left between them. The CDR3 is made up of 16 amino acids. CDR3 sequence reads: CASSLVVPGNTDTQYF. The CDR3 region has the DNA TGTGCCAGCAGCTTAGTCGTACCGGGGAACACAGATACGCAGTATTTT. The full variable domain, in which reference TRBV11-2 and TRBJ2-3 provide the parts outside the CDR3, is EAGVAQSPRYKIIEKRQSVAFWCNPISGHATLYWYQQILGQGPKLLIQFQNNGVVDDSQLPKDRFSAERLKGVDSTLKIQPAKLEDSAVYLCASSLVVPGNTDTQYFGPGTRLTVL.

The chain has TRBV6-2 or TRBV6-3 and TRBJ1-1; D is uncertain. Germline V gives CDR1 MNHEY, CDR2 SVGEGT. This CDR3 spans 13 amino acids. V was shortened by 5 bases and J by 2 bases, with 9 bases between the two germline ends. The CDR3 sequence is CASSKSLNTEAFF. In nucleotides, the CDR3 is TGTGCCAGCAGTAAATCCCTTAACACTGAAGCTTTCTTT.

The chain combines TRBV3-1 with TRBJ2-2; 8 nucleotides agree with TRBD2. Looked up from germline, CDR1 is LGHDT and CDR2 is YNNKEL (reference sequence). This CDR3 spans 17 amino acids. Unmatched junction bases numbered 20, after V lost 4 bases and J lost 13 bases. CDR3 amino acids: CASSPGTRDSWLVGLFF. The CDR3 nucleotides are TGTGCCAGCAGCCCCGGGACTAGGGACTCCTGGCTCGTTGGGCTGTTTTTT.

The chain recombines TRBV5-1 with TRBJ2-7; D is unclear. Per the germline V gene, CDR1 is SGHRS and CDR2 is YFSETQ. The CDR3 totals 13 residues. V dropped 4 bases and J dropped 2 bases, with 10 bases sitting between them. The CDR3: CASSLLGTYEQYF. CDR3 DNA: TGCGCCAGCAGCCTTCTTGGTACCTACGAGCAGTACTTC.

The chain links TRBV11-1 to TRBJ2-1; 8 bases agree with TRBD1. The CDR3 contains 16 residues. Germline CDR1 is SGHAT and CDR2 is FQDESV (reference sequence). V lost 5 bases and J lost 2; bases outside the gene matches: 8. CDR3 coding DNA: TGTGCCAGCAGCCTCCACAGGGGGGTGGCCTACAATGAGCAGTTCTTC. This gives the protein CASSLHRGVAYNEQFF. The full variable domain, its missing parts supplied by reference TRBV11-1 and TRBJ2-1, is EAEVAQSPRYKITEKSQAVAFWCDPISGHATLYWYRQILGQGPELLVQFQDESVVDDSQLPKDRFSAERLKGVDSTLKIQPAELGDSAMYLCASSLHRGVAYNEQFFGPGTRLTVL.

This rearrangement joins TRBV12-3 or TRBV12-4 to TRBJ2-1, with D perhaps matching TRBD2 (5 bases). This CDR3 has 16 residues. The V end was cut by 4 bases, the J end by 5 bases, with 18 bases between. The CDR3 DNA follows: TGTGCCAGCAGTTCCCATCGGGGAACGTTGAACAATGAGCAGTTCTTC. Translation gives CASSSHRGTLNNEQFF.

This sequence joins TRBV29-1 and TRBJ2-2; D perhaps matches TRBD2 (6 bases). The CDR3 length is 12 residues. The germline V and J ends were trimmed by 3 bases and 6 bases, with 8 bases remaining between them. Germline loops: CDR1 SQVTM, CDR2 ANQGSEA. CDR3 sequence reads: CSVEGEAGELFF. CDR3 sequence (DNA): TGCAGCGTTGAGGGGGAGGCCGGGGAGCTGTTTTTT.

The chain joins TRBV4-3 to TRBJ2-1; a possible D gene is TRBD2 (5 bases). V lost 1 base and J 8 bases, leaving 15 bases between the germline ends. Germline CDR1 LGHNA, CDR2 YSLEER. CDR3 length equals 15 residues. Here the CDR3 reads CASSQGRYSRDEQFF. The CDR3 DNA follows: TGCGCCAGCAGCCAAGGTCGGTATTCGAGGGATGAGCAGTTCTTC.

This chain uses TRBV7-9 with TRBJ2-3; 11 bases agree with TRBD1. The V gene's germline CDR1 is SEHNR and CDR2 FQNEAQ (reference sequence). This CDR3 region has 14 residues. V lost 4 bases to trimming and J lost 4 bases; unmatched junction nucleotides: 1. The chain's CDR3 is CASSWTGGADTQYF. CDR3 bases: TGTGCCAGCAGCTGGACAGGGGGCGCAGATACGCAGTATTTT.

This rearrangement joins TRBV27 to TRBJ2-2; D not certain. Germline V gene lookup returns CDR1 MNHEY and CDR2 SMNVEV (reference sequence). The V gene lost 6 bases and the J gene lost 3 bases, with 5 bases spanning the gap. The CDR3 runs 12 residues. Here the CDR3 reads CASRTYTGELFF. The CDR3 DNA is TGTGCCAGCAGAACCTACACCGGGGAGCTGTTTTTT.

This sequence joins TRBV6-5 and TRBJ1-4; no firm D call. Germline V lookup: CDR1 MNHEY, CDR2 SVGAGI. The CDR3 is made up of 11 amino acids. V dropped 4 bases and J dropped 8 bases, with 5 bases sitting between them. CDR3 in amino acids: CASSSAEKLFF. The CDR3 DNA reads TGTGCCAGCAGTTCGGCCGAAAAACTGTTTTTT.

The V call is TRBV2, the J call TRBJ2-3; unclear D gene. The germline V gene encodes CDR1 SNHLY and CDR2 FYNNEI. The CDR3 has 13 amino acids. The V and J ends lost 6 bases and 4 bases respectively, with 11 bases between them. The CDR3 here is CASSAPGPDTQYF. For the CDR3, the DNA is TGTGCCAGCAGCGCCCCCGGCCCAGATACGCAGTATTTT.

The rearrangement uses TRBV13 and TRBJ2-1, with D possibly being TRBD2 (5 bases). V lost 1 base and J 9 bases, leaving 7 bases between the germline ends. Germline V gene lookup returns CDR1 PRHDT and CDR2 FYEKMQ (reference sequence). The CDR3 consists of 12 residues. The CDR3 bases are TGTGCCAGCAGCTTAGATGGGAGTGAGCAGTTCTTC. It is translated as CASSLDGSEQFF. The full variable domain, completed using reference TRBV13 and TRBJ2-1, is AAGVIQSPRHLIKEKRETATLKCYPIPRHDTVYWYQQGPGQDPQFLISFYEKMQSDKGSIPDRFSAQQFSDYHSELNMSSLELGDSALYFCASSLDGSEQFFGPGTRLTVL.